This T cell receptor beta chain was observed in a study of T-cell memory formation after mild COVID-19. Notes on the study in general: Most CD4+ clones that shrank were in CM and EM, while CD8+ ones turned up in EMRA. Several responding clones turned up in pre-infection memory, indicating that cross-reactive memory may have taken part.

One entry per CDR3 protein results from TCRdb running MiXCR on the 5' RACE reads. The sample has 250,000 or so distinct CDR3 sequences, 15% to 20% seen once. This clonotype was detected once. No antigen is known for it. CDR3 length: 14 residues. With 3 bases removed from V and 2 bases from J, the gap between germline ends came to 10 bases. Per the germline V gene, CDR1 is SGHAT and CDR2 is FQNNGV. Specimen: PBMCs or a T cell subset sorted from them (not recorded which). The chain joins TRBV11-2 to TRBJ2-5; D gene uncertain. This sequence was found in a man younger than 30 who had mild COVID-19 (a few samples of this study predate the infection). Cell type and time point are not known. CDR3 amino acids: CASSFGAVQETQYF. Written as DNA, the CDR3 is TGTGCCAGCAGCTTCGGCGCGGTTCAAGAGACCCAGTACTTC.